This entry features one T cell receptor (beta chain) sequence. TCRdb called the PCR reads again in MiXCR, with one record for every CDR3 protein. The sample lists about 500,000 distinct CDR3 sequences, over 20% occurring once. Naive CD8 libraries were made from about 20,000 to 1,000,000 sorted cells, and they used 10%, 30% or 50% RNA. CD8+CD4-CCR7+CD45RA+ cells were sorted as naive CD8 T cells. This sample was included in a study of molecular identifiers for immune sequencing clone quantification. Trimming shortened V by 5 bases and J by 2 bases, and 21 bases separated the two germline ends. The CDR3 length is 17 residues. Germline assignment: CDR1 SGHVS and CDR2 FNYEAQ.

The chain is built from TRBV7-6 and TRBJ2-5; D may be TRBD2 (8 bases). The sequencing input was naive CD8+ T cells from blood, with Jurkat cell RNA spiked in. Stated subset: FACS-sorted CD8+CD4-CCR7+CD45RA+ naive T cells. This TCR was recovered from a human donor in good health. Some libraries in this study had Jurkat cell RNA spiked in. The CDR3 DNA follows: TGTGCCAGCAGCCCACAGGGGCGCGGGGGGAAACAAGAGACCCAGTACTTC. Translation: CASSPQGRGGKQETQYF.